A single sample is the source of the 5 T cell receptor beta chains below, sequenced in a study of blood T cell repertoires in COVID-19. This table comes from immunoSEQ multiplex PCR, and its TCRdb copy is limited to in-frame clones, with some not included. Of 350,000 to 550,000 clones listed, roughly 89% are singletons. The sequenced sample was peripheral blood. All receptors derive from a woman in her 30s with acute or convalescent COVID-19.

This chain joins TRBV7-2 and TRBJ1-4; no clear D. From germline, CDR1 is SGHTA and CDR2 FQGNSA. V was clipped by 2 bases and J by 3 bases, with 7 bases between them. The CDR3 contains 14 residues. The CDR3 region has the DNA TGTGCCAGCAGCTTAAGCGCATCTAATGAAAAACTGTTTTTT. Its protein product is CASSLSASNEKLFF.

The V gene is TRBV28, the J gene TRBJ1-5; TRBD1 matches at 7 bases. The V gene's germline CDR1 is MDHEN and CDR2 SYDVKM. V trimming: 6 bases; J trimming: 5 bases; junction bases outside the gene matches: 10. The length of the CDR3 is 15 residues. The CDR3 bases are TGTGCCAGCAGCAGTACAGGGGAATGGGATCAGCCCCAGCATTTT. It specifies CASSSTGEWDQPQHF.

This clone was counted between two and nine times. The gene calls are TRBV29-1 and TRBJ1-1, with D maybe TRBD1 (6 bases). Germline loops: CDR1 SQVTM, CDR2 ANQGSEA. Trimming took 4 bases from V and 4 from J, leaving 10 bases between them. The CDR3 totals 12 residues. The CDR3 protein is CSVGTDLTEAFF. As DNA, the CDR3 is TGCAGCGTTGGGACAGATCTCACTGAAGCTTTCTTT. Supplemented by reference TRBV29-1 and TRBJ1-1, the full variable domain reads SAVISQKPSRDICQRGTSLTIQCQVDSQVTMMFWYRQQPGQSLTLIATANQGSEATYESGFVIDKFPISRPNLTFSTLTVSNMSPEDSSIYLCSVGTDLTEAFFGQGTRLTVV.

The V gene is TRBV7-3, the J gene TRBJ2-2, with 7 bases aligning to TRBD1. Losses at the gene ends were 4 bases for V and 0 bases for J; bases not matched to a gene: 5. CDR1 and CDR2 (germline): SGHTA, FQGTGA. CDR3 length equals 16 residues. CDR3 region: CASSSQGQSNTGELFF. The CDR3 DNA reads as TGTGCCAGCAGCTCCCAGGGACAGTCGAACACCGGGGAGCTGTTTTTT. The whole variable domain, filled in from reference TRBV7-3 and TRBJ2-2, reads GAGVSQTPSNKVTEKGKYVELRCDPISGHTALYWYRQSLGQGPEFLIYFQGTGAADDSGLPNDRFFAVRPEGSVSTLKIQRTERGDSAVYLCASSSQGQSNTGELFFGEGSRLTVL.

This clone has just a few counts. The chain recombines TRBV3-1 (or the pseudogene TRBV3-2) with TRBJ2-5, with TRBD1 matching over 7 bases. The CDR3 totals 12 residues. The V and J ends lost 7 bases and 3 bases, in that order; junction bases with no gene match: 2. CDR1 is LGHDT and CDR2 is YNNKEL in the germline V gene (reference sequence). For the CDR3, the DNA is TGTGCCAGCACCGGGACAGAAGAGACCCAGTACTTC. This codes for CASTGTEETQYF.